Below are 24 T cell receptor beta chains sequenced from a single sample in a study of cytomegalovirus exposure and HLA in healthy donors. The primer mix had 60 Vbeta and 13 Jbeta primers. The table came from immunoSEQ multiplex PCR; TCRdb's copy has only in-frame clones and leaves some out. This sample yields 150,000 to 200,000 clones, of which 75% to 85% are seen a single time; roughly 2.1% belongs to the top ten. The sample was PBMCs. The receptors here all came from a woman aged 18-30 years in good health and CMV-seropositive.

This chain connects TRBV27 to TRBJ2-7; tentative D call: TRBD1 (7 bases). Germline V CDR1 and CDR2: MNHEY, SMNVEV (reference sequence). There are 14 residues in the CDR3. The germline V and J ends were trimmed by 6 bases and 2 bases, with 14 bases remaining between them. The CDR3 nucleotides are TGTGCCAGCAGCGCGGGACAGATCGCCTACGAGCAGTACTTC. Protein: CASSAGQIAYEQYF.

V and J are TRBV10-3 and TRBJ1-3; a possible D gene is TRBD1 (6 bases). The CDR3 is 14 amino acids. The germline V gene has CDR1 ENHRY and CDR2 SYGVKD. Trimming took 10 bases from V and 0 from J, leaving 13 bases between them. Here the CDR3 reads CATRQAFSGNTIYF. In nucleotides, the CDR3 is TGTGCCACCCGACAGGCTTTCTCTGGAAACACCATATATTTT.

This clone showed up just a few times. CDR3: CASSLGTGDTETQYF. CDR3 nucleotide sequence: TGCGCCAGCAGCCTAGGGACAGGGGACACGGAGACCCAGTACTTC. The rearrangement links TRBV5-1 to TRBJ2-5, with 10 bases that match TRBD1. In germline, CDR1 is SGHRS, CDR2 YFSETQ. The CDR3 covers 15 residues. With 4 bases clipped from V and 5 bases from J, the junction kept 8 bases outside the gene matches. Drawing the rest from reference TRBV5-1 and TRBJ2-5, the complete variable domain is KAGVTQTPRYLIKTRGQQVTLSCSPISGHRSVSWYQQTPGQGLQFLFEYFSETQRNKGNFPGRFSGRQFSNSRSEMNVSTLELGDSALYLCASSLGTGDTETQYFGPGTRLLVL.

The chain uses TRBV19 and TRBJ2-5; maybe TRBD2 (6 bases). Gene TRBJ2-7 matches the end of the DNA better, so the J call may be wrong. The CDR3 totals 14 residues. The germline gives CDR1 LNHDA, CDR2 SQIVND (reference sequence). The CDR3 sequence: CASMPRGSSYEQYF. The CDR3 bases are TGTGCCAGTATGCCCCGGGGGTCGTCCTACGAGCAGTACTTC.

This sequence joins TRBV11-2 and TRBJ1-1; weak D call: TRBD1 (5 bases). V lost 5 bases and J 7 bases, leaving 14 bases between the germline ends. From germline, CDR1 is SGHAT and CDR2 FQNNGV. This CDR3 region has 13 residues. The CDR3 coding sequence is TGTGCCAGCAGCACCCGGACACGGGTTGAAGCTTTCTTT. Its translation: CASSTRTRVEAFF. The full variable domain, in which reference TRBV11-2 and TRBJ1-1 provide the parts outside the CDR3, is EAGVAQSPRYKIIEKRQSVAFWCNPISGHATLYWYQQILGQGPKLLIQFQNNGVVDDSQLPKDRFSAERLKGVDSTLKIQPAKLEDSAVYLCASSTRTRVEAFFGQGTRLTVV.

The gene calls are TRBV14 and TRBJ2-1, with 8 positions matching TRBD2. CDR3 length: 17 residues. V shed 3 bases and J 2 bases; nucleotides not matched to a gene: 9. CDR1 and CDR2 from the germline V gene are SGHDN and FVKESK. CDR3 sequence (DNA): TGTGCCAGCAGCCAGTGGACTAGCCTGAGCCCCTACAATGAGCAGTTCTTC. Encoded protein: CASSQWTSLSPYNEQFF.

In nucleotides, the CDR3 is TGTGCCAGCAGCACTGCCCCCACAGATACGCAGTATTTT. Translated: CASSTAPTDTQYF. The V call is TRBV9, the J call TRBJ2-3; D is ambiguous. The CDR3 has 13 amino acids. CDR1 and CDR2 from the germline V gene are SGDLS and YYNGEE. V lost 4 bases and J 2 bases, leaving 8 bases between the germline ends.

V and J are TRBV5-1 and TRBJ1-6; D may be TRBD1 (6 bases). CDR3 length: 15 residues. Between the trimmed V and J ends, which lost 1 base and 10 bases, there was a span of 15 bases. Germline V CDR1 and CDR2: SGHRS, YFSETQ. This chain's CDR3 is CASSLRQDVGSPLHF. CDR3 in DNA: TGCGCCAGCAGCTTGAGACAGGATGTTGGGTCACCCCTCCACTTT.

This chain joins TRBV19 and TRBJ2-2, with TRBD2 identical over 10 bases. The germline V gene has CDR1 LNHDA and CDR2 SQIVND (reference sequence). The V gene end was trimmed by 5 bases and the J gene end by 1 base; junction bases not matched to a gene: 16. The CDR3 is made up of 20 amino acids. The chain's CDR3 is CASSPRSGLAGVKNTGELFF. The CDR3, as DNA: TGTGCCAGTAGTCCGCGGAGTGGGCTAGCGGGGGTTAAGAACACCGGGGAGCTGTTTTTT. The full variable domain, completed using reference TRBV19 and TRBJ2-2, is DGGITQSPKYLFRKEGQNVTLSCEQNLNHDAMYWYRQDPGQGLRLIYYSQIVNDFQKGDIAEGYSVSREKKESFPLTVTSAQKNPTAFYLCASSPRSGLAGVKNTGELFFGEGSRLTVL.

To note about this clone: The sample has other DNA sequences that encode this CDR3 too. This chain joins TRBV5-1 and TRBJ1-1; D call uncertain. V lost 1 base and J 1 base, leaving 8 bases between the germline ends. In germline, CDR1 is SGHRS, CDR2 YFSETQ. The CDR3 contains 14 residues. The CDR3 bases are TGCGCCAGCAGCTTGAATCGGGGGAACACTGAAGCTTTCTTT. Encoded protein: CASSLNRGNTEAFF.

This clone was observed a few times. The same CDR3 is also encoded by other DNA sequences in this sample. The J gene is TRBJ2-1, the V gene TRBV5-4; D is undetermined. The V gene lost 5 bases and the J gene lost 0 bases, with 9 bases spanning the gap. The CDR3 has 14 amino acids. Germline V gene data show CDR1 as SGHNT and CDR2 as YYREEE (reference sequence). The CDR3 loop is CASSLTSSYNEQFF. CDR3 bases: TGTGCCAGCAGTCTAACGAGCTCCTACAATGAGCAGTTCTTC.

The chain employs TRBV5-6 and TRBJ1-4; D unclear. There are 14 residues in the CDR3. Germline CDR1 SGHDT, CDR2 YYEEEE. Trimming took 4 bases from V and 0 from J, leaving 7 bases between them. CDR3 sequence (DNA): TGTGCCAGCAGCGGAGATGCAACTAATGAAAAACTGTTTTTT. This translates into CASSGDATNEKLFF.

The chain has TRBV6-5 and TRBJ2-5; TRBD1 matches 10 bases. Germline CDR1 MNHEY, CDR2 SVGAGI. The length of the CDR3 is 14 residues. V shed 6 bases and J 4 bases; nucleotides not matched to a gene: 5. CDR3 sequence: CASSPGTGVETQYF. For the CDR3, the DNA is TGTGCCAGCAGCCCTGGGACAGGGGTAGAGACCCAGTACTTC.

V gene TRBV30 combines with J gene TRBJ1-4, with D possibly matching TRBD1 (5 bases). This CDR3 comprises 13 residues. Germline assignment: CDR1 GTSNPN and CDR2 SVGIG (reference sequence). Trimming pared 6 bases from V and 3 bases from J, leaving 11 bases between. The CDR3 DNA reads TGTGCCTGCCGGGGGGGGGCTAATGAAAAACTGTTTTTT. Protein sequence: CACRGGANEKLFF.

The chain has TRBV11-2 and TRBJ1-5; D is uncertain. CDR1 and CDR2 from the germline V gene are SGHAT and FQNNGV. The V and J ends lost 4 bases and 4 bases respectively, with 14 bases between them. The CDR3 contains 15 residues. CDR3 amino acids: CASSSQPGGNQPQHF. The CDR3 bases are TGTGCCAGCAGCTCCCAACCAGGTGGAAATCAGCCCCAGCATTTT.

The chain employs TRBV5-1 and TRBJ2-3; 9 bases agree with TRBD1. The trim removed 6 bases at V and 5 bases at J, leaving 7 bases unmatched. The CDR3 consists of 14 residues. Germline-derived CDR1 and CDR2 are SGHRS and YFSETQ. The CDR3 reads CASTSTGGRDTQYF. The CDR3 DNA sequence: TGCGCCAGCACCTCAACAGGGGGCAGAGATACGCAGTATTTT.

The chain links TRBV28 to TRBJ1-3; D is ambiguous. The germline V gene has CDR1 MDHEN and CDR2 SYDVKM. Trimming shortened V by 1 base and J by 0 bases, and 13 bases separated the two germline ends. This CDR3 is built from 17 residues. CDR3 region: CASSLYPVPLSGNTIYF. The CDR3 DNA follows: TGTGCCAGCAGTTTATACCCAGTCCCCCTCTCTGGAAACACCATATATTTT.

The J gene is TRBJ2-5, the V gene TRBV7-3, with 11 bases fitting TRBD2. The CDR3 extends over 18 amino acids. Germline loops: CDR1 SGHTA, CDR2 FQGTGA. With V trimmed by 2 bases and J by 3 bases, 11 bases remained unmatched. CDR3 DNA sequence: TGTGCCAGCAGCTTACGGGGGGGACTAGCGGTTGATAAAGAGACCCAGTACTTC. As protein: CASSLRGGLAVDKETQYF.

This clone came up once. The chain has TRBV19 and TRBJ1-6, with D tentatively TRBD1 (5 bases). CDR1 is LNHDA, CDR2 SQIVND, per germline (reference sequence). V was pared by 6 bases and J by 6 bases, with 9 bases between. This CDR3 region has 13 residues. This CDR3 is CASRGGPNSPLHF. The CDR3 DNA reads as TGTGCCAGTAGGGGGGGACCTAATTCACCCCTCCACTTT.

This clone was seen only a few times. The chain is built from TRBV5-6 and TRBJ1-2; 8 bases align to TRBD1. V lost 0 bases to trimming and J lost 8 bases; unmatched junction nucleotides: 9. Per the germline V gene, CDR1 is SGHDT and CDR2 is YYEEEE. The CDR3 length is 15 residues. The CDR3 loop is CASSLAAGDRMGYTF. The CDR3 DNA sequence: TGTGCCAGCAGCTTGGCCGCGGGGGACAGGATGGGCTACACCTTC.

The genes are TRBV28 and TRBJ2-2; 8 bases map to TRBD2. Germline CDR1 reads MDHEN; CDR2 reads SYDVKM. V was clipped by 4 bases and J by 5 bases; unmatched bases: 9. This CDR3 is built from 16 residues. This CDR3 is CASSSPSGGPTGELFF. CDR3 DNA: TGTGCCAGCAGTTCCCCCAGCGGGGGCCCTACCGGGGAGCTGTTTTTT.

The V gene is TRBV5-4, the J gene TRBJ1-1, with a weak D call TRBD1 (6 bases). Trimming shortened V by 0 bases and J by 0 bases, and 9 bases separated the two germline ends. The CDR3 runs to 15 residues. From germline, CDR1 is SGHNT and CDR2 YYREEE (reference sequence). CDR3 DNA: TGTGCCAGCAGCTTGGCAGGACAGATGAACACTGAAGCTTTCTTT. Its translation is CASSLAGQMNTEAFF.

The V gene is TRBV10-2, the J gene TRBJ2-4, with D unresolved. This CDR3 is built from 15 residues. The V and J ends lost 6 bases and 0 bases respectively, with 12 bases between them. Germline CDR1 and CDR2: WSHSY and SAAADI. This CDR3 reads CASRPGVLAKNIQYF. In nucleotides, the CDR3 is TGCGCCAGCAGGCCCGGTGTGCTAGCCAAAAACATTCAGTACTTC.

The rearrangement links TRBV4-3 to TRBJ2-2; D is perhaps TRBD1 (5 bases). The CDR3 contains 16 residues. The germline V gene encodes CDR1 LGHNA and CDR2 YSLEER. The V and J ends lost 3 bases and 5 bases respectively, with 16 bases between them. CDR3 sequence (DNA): TGCGCCAGCAGCCAGGAAATTATCCAGGGAACCGGGGAGCTGTTTTTT. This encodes CASSQEIIQGTGELFF.